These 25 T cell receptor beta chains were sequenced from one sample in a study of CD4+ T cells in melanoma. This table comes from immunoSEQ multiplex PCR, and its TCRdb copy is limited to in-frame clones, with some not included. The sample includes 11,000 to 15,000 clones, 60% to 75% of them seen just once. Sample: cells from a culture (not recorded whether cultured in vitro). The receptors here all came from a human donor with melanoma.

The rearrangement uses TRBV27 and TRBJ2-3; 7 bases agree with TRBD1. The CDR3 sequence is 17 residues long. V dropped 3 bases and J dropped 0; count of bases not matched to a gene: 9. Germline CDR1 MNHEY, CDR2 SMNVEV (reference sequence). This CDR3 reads CASSFSPRTGSTDTQYF. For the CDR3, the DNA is TGTGCCAGCAGTTTTTCCCCAAGGACAGGCAGCACAGATACGCAGTATTTT.

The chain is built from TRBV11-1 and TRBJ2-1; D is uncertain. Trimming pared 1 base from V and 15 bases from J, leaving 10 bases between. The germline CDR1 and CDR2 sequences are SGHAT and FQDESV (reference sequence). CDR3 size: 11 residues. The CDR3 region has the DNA TGTGCCAGCAGCTTAGGTGGGGTAGGGTTCTTC. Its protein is CASSLGGVGFF.

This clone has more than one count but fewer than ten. The CDR3 region is CASSQDGTSFREQFF. DNA of the CDR3: TGTGCCAGCAGCCAAGATGGGACTAGTTTCCGTGAGCAGTTCTTC. The chain recombines TRBV14 with TRBJ2-1; the match to TRBD2 covers 8 bases. Germline V lookup: CDR1 SGHDN, CDR2 FVKESK. J gave up 9 bases and V 0 bases, and 7 bases lay outside the gene matches. This CDR3 spans 15 amino acids.

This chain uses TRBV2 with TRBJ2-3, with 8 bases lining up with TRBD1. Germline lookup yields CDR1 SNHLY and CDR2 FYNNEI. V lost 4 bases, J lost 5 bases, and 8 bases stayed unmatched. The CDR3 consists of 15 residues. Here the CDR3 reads CASSGRQGAGDTQYF. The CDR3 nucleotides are TGTGCCAGCAGTGGAAGGCAGGGGGCGGGAGATACGCAGTATTTT.

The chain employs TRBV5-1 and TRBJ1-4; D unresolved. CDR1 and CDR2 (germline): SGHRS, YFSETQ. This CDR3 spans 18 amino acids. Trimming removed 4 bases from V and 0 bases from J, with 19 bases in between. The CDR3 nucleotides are TGCGCCAGCAGCACAACACCGAGGGTTCGGGCAACTAATGAAAAACTGTTTTTT. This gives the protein CASSTTPRVRATNEKLFF.

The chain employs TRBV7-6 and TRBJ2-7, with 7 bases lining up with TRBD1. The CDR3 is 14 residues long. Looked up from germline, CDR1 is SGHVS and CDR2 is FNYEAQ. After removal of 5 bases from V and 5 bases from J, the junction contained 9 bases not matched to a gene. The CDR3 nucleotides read TGTGCCAGCAGCCCAGATGACAGGGCCCACGAGCAGTACTTC. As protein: CASSPDDRAHEQYF.

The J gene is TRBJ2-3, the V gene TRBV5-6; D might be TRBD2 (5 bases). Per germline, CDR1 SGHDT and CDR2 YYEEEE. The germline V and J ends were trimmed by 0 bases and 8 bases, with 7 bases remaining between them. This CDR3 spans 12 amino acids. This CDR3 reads CASSLARGTQYF. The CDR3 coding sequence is TGTGCCAGCAGCTTGGCCCGGGGTACGCAGTATTTT.

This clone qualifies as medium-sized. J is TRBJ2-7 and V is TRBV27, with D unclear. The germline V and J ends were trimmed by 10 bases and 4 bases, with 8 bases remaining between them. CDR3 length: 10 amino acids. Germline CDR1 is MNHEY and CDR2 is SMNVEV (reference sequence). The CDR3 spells CAIPPYEQYF. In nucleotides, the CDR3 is TGTGCCATCCCCCCGTACGAGCAGTACTTC.

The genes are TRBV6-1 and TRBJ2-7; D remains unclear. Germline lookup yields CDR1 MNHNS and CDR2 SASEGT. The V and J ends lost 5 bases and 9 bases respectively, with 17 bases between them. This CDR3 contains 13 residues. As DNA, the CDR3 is TGTGCCAGCAGTCCAGCCCAAGGATTTGGGCAGTACTTC. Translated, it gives CASSPAQGFGQYF.

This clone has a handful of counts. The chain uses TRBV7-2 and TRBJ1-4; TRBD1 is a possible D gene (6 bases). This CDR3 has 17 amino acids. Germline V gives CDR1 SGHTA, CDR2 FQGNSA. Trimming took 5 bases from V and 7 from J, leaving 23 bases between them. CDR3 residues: CASSDTTPGVVGEKLFF. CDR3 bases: TGTGCCAGCAGCGACACTACCCCAGGGGTTGTAGGTGAAAAACTGTTTTTT. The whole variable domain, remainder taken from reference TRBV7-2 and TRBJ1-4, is GAGVSQSPSNKVTEKGKDVELRCDPISGHTALYWYRQSLGQGLEFLIYFQGNSAPDKSGLPSDRFSAERTGGSVSTLTIQRTQQEDSAVYLCASSDTTPGVVGEKLFFGSGTQLSVL.

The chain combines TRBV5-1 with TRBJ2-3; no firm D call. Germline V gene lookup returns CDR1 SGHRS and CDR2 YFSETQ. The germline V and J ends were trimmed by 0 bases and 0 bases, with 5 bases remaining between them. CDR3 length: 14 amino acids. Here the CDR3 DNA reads TGCGCCAGCAGCTTGGTGGACAGCACAGATACGCAGTATTTT. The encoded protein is CASSLVDSTDTQYF.

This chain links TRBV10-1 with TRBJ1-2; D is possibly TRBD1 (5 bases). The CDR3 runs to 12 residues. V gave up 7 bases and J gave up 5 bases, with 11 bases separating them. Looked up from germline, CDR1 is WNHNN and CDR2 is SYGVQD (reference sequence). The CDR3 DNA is TGCGCCAGCAAGGCAGGGCTATATGGCTACACCTTC. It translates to CASKAGLYGYTF.

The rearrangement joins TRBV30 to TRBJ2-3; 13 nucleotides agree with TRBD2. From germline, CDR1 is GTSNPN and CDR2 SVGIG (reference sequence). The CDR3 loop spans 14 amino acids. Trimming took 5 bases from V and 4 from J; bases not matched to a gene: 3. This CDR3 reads CAWRLAGGSDTQYF. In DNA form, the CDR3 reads TGTGCCTGGCGACTAGCGGGGGGATCAGATACGCAGTATTTT.

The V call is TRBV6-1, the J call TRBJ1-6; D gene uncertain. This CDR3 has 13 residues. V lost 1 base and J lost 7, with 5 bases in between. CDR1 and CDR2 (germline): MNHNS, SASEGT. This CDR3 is CASSEVRNSPLHF. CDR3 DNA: TGTGCCAGCAGTGAAGTTCGAAATTCACCCCTCCACTTT.

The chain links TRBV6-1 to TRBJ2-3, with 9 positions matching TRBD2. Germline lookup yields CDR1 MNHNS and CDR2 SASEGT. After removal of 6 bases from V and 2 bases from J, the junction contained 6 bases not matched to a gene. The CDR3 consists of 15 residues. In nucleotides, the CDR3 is TGTGCCAGCAGGGTTAGCGGGGGCCCCACAGATACGCAGTATTTT. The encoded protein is CASRVSGGPTDTQYF.

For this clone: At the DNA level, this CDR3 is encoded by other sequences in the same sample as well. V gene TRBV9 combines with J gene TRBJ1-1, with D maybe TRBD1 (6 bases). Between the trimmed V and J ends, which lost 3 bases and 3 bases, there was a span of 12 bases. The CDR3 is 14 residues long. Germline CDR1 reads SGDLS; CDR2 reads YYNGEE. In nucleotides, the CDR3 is TGTGCCAGCAGCGCCGAGGGACACTACACTGAAGCTTTCTTT. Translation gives CASSAEGHYTEAFF.

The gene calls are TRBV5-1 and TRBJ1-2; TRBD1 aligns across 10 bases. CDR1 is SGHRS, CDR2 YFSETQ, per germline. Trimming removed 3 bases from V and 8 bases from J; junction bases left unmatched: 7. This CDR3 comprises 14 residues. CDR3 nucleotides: TGCGCCAGCAGCTCCGCCGGGACAGGGGTCGGCTACACCTTC. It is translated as CASSSAGTGVGYTF.

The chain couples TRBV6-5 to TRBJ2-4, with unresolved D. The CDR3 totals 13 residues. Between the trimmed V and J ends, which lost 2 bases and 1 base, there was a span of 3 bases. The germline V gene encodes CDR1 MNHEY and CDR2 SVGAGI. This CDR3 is CASSYRAKNIQYF. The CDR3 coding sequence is TGTGCCAGCAGTTACAGGGCCAAAAACATTCAGTACTTC.

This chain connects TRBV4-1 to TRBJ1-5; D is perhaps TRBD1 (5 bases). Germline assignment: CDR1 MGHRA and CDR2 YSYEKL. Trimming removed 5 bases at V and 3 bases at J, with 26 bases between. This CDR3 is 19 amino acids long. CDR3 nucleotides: TGCGCCAGCAGCACCGTCCCTGCCTGGACGACAGCCCCCAATCAGCCCCAGCATTTT. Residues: CASSTVPAWTTAPNQPQHF.

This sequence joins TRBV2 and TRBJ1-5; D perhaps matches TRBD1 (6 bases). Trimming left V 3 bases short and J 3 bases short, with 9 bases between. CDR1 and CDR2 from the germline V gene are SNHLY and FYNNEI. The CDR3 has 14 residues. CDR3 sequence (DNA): TGTGCCAGCAGTGATATGGGGGCCAATCAGCCCCAGCATTTT. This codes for CASSDMGANQPQHF.

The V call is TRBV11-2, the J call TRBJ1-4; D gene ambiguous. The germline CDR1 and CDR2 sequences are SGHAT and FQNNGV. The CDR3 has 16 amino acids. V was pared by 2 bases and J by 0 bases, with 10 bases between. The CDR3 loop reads CASSLSAQATNEKLFF. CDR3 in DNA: TGTGCCAGCAGCTTATCCGCGCAGGCAACTAATGAAAAACTGTTTTTT.

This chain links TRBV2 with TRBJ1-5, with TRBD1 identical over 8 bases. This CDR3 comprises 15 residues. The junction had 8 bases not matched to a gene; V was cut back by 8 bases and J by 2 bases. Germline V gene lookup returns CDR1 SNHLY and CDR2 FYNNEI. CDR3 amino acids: CASGLEGQGNQPQHF. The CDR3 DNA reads TGTGCCAGCGGCCTGGAGGGACAGGGCAATCAGCCCCAGCATTTT. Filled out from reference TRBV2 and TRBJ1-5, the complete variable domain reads EPEVTQTPSHQVTQMGQEVILRCVPISNHLYFYWYRQILGQKVEFLVSFYNNEISEKSEIFDDQFSVERPDGSNFTLKIRSTKLEDSAMYFCASGLEGQGNQPQHFGDGTRLSIL.

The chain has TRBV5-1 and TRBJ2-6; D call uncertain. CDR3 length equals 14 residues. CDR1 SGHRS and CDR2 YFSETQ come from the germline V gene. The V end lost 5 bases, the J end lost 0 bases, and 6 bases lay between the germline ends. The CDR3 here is CASRVTSGANVLTF. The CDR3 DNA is TGCGCCAGCAGGGTCACCTCTGGGGCCAACGTCCTGACTTTC.

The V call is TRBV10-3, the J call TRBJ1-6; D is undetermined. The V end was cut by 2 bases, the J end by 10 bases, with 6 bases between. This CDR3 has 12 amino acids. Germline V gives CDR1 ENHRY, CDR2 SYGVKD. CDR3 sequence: CAISEGQSPLHF. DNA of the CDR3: TGTGCCATCAGTGAGGGGCAATCACCCCTCCACTTT.

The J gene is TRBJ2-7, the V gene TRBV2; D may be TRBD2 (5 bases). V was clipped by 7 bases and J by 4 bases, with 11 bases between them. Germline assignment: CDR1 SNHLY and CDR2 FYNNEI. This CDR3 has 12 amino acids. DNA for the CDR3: TGTGCCAGCACGGAGGAATCTTACGAGCAGTACTTC. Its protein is CASTEESYEQYF.